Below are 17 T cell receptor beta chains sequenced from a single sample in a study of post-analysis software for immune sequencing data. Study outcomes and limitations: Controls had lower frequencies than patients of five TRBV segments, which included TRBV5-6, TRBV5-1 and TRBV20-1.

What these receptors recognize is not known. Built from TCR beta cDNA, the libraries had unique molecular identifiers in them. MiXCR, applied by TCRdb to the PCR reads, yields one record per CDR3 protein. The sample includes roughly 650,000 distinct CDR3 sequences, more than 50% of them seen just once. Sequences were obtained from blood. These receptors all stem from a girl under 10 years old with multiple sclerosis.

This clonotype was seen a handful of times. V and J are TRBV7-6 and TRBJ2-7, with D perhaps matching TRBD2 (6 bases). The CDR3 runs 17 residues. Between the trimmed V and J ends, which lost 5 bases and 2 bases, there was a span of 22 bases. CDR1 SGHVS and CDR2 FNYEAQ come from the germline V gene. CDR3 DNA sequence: TGTGCCAGCAGCGTCGGGAGTTCGGGGATGTTTCCCTACGAGCAGTACTTC. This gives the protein CASSVGSSGMFPYEQYF.

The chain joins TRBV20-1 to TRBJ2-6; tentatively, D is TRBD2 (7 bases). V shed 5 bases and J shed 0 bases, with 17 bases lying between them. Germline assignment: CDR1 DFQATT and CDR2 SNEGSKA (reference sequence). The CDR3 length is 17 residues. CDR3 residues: CSAPSAGADSGANVLTF. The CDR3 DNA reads TGCAGTGCTCCCTCGGCGGGGGCCGACTCTGGGGCCAACGTCCTGACTTTC.

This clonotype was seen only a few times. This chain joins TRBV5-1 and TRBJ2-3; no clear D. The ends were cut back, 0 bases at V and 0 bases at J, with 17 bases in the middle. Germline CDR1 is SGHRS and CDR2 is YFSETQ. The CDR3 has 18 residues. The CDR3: CASSLGARFDASTDTQYF. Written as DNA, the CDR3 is TGCGCCAGCAGCTTGGGGGCCCGATTCGATGCTAGCACAGATACGCAGTATTTT.

CDR3 region: CASSPRHDGYTF. The CDR3 DNA reads as TGTGCCAGCAGCCCAAGACACGATGGCTACACCTTC. V gene TRBV14 combines with J gene TRBJ1-2; D gene unclear. CDR3 length: 12 residues. The ends were cut back, 4 bases at V and 6 bases at J, with 9 bases in the middle. Germline CDR1 is SGHDN and CDR2 is FVKESK.

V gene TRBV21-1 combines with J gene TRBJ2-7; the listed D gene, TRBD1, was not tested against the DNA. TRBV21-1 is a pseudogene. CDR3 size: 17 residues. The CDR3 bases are TGTGCCAGCAGCAAGGGGGGCCGGGGGACGCTTCCTGAAGAGCAGTACTTC. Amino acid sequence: CASSKGGRGTLPEEQYF.

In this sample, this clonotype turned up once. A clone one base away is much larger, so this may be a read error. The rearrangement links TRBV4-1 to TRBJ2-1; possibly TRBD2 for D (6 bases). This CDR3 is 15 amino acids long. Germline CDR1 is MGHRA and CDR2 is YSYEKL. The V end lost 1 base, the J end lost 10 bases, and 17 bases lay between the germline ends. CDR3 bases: TGCGCCAGCAGCCAAGTCCCGGGAGCGTGGGTAGAGCAGTTCTTC. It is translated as CASSQVPGAWVEQFF.

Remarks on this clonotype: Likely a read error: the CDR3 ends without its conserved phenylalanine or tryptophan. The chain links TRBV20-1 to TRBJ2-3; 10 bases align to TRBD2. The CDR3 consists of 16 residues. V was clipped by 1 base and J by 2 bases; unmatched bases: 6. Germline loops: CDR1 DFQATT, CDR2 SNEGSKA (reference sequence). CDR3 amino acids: CSARGRTSGYTDTQYV. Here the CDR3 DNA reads TGCAGTGCTAGAGGCCGGACTAGCGGCTACACAGATACGCAGTATGTT.

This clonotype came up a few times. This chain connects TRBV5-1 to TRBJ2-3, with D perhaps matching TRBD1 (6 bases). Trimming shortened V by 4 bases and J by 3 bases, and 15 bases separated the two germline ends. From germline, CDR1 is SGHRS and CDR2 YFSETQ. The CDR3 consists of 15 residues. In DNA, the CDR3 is TGCGCCAGCAGCGTTCTGGGGGCGCAGACAGATACGCAGTATTTT. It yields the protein CASSVLGAQTDTQYF.

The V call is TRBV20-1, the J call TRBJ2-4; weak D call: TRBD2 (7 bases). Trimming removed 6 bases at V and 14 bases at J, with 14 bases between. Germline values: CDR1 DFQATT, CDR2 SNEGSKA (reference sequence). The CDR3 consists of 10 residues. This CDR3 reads CSAVRGGEYF. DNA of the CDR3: TGCAGTGCCGTTCGAGGGGGGGAGTACTTC.

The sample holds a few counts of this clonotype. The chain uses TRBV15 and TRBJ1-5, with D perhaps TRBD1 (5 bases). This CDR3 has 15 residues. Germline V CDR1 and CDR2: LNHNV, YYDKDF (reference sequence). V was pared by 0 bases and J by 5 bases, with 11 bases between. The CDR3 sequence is CATSRDLTVDQPQHF. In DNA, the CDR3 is TGTGCCACCAGCAGAGATTTGACAGTGGATCAGCCCCAGCATTTT.

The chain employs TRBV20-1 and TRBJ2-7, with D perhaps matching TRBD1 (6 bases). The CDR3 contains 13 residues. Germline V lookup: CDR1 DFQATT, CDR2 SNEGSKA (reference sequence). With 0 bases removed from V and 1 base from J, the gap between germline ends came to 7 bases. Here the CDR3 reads CSAREGASYEQYF. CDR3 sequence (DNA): TGCAGTGCTAGAGAGGGGGCATCCTACGAGCAGTACTTC.

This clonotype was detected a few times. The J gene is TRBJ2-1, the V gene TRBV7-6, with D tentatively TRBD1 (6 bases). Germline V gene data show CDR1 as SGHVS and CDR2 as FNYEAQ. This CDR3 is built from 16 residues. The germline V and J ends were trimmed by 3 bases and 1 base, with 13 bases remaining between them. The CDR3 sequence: CASSFQGRWSYNEQFF. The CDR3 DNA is TGTGCCAGCAGCTTCCAGGGGAGATGGTCCTACAATGAGCAGTTCTTC.

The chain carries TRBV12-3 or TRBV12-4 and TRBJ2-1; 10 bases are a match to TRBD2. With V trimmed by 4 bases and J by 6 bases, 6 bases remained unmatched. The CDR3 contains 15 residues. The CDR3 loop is CASSSVAGGSNEQFF. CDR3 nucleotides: TGTGCCAGCAGTTCCGTAGCGGGGGGATCCAATGAGCAGTTCTTC.

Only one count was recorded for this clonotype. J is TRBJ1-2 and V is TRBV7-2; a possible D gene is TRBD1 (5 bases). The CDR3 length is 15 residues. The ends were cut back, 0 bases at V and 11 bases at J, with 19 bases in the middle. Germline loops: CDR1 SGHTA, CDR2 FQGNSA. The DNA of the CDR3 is TGTGCCAGCAGCTTAGCGGCAGGGAGGCTGACTGCTTACACCTTC. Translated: CASSLAAGRLTAYTF.

The CDR3 sequence is CASSRWTSGRASSYNEQFF. The CDR3 nucleotides are TGTGCCAGCAGCCGATGGACTAGCGGGAGGGCGAGCTCCTACAATGAGCAGTTCTTC. The V and J genes are TRBV5-5 and TRBJ2-1; 15 nucleotides agree with TRBD2. V shed 4 bases, J shed 0 bases, and the junction held 8 bases outside the gene matches. Germline V gene lookup returns CDR1 SGHKS and CDR2 YYEKEE (reference sequence). This CDR3 spans 19 amino acids.

The CDR3 sequence is CASSQAFGQNYGYTF. In DNA, the CDR3 is TGTGCCAGCAGCCAAGCCTTTGGGCAGAACTATGGCTACACCTTC. This chain links TRBV3-1 with TRBJ1-2; unclear D gene. Per germline, CDR1 LGHDT and CDR2 YNNKEL (reference sequence). The CDR3 runs to 15 residues. V lost 1 base to trimming and J lost 2 bases, with 11 bases between them. Complete variable domain (other parts from reference TRBV3-1 and TRBJ1-2): DTAVSQTPKYLVTQMGNDKSIKCEQNLGHDTMYWYKQDSKKFLKIMFSYNNKELIINETVPNRFSPKSPDKAHLNLHINSLELGDSAVYFCASSQAFGQNYGYTFGSGTRLTVV.

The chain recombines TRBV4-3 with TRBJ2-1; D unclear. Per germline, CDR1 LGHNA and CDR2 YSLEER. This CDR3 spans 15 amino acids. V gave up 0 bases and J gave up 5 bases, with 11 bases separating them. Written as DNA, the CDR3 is TGCGCCAGCAGCCAAGAGCCCAGCCCCAACAATGAGCAGTTCTTC. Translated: CASSQEPSPNNEQFF.